This TCR beta chain originates from a study of T cell changes during pregnancy in multiple sclerosis. Data came from immunoSEQ multiplex PCR; TCRdb stores just in-frame clones and leaves some out. The sample lists tens of thousands of clones; 85% to 95% were seen once. The CDR3 loop spans 13 amino acids. Germline V lookup: CDR1 MGHDK, CDR2 SYGVNS. V was trimmed by 3 bases and J by 4 bases, leaving 8 bases between them. This clonotype was sampled from a female donor in good health, enrolled as a control in a pregnancy study. This chain uses TRBV25-1 with TRBJ2-3, with D possibly matching TRBD2 (6 bases). Specimen: peripheral blood, collected in the third trimester of pregnancy. The CDR3: CASSETGADTQYF. CDR3 nucleotides: TGTGCCAGCAGTGAGACGGGGGCAGATACGCAGTATTTT. The full variable domain, completed using reference TRBV25-1 and TRBJ2-3, is EADIYQTPRYLVIGTGKKITLECSQTMGHDKMYWYQQDPGMELHLIHYSYGVNSTEKGDLSSESTVSRIRTEHFPLTLESARPSHTSQYLCASSETGADTQYFGPGTRLTVL.